This T cell receptor (beta chain) was obtained from a study of Graves' ophthalmopathy and Graves' hyperthyroidism. The CDR3 contains 17 residues. Per germline, CDR1 MDHEN and CDR2 SYDVKM. Trimming removed 6 bases at V and 6 bases at J, with 27 bases between. Amplified material comprised TCR beta CDR3 regions derived from RNA transcripts. First-round RT-PCR relied on HTBI primers, and a second-round multiplex PCR came next. TCRdb redid the calling of the multiplex PCR reads with MiXCR, one entry per CDR3 protein. Of 170,000 or so distinct CDR3 sequences detected, over 35% appear once; the ten largest clones hold 4.5% to 6%. Certain patients were not enrolled. These were patients with other autoimmune diseases, uncontrolled infections, pregnancy or lactation. This clonotype was recorded at least ten times.

The material sequenced was peripheral blood. This sequence was found in a woman in her thirties or forties with Graves' ophthalmopathy. The chain joins TRBV28 to TRBJ2-7, with D perhaps being TRBD1 or TRBD2 (5 bases each). The CDR3 coding sequence is TGTGCCAGCAGCCCTCAGATGGGGGTCCGGCGACGCTGCGAGCAGTACTTC. Its protein is CASSPQMGVRRRCEQYF. The full variable domain, in which reference TRBV28 and TRBJ2-7 provide the parts outside the CDR3, is DVKVTQSSRYLVKRTGEKVFLECVQDMDHENMFWYRQDPGLGLRLIYFSYDVKMKEKGDIPEGYSVSREKKERFSLILESASTNQTSMYLCASSPQMGVRRRCEQYFGPGTRLTVT.